This TCR beta chain is drawn from a study of PD-L1 blockade in urothelial cancer. Study-wide findings and caveats: Better survival was forecast by a pretreatment blood TCR clonality below the median.

Looked up from germline, CDR1 is SGHAT and CDR2 is FQNNGV. This CDR3 is 15 amino acids long. J was trimmed by 5 bases and V by 5 bases; bases with no gene match: 10. To note about this clone: The antigen remains unidentified.

Method: immunoSEQ multiplex PCR; TCRdb's copy keeps in-frame clones and lacks some. This table has around 30,000 clones, 80% to 90% appearing once. This clonotype originated in a man between 60 and 75 years old with urothelial cancer. The V call is TRBV11-2, the J call TRBJ2-5, with TRBD2 identical over 8 bases. Source: PBMCs, taken around atezolizumab (anti-PD-L1) treatment. The CDR3 region has the DNA TGTGCCAGCAGCCCGTCTCGGGGGGGCCGTGAGACCCAGTACTTC. This translates into CASSPSRGGRETQYF.